These 10 T cell receptor beta chains share one sample of origin, sequenced in a study of blood T cell repertoires in COVID-19. The repertoire was sequenced with immunoSEQ multiplex PCR; TCRdb's copy has only in-frame clones and lacks some. The table has about 140,000 clones, less than 85% seen once. Sequences were obtained from PBMCs or T cells enriched from blood (not recorded which). The receptors were sampled from a woman between 18 and 29 years old who had been exposed to COVID-19.

V is TRBV29-1 and J is TRBJ2-2; possible D gene TRBD2, 6 bases. CDR3 length: 14 amino acids. V was clipped by 4 bases and J by 0 bases, with 9 bases between them. The V gene's germline CDR1 is SQVTM and CDR2 ANQGSEA. The DNA for the CDR3 is TGCAGCGTTGTGGTAGCGGCGAACACCGGGGAGCTGTTTTTT. It translates to CSVVVAANTGELFF.

This rearrangement joins TRBV21-1 to TRBJ2-4; TRBD2 is the table's D call and was not checked against the DNA. TRBV21-1 is termed a pseudogene. The CDR3 sequence is 16 residues long. CDR3 sequence: CASSYRSLGAKNIQYF. The CDR3 nucleotides read TGTGCCAGCAGCTATCGGAGCCTAGGAGCCAAAAACATTCAGTACTTC.

This chain connects TRBV12-5 to TRBJ1-1, with TRBD1 matching 9 bases. Germline lookup yields CDR1 LGHNT and CDR2 FRNRAP. The CDR3 runs to 22 residues. Unmatched junction bases numbered 21, after V lost 0 bases and J lost 1 base. CDR3 nucleotide sequence: TGTGCTAGTGGTTTGGTAAACAGGGGGCTCCTCTCCCCCATTGGTGGGAACACTGAAGCTTTCTTT. This encodes CASGLVNRGLLSPIGGNTEAFF.

This clone appeared a few times. This chain joins TRBV19 and TRBJ2-1; perhaps TRBD2 as D (5 bases). V lost 3 bases and J 10 bases, leaving 10 bases between the germline ends. Germline CDR1 reads LNHDA; CDR2 reads SQIVND (reference sequence). This CDR3 has 12 amino acids. The CDR3, as DNA: TGTGCCAGTAGTATTAAGGGAGCCGAGCAGTTCTTC. Protein product: CASSIKGAEQFF.

This clone showed up just a few times. The CDR3 region is CASKKTGTSGSVGNEQFF. In nucleotides, the CDR3 is TGTGCCAGTAAGAAGACCGGGACTAGCGGGAGTGTCGGCAATGAGCAGTTCTTC. This rearrangement joins TRBV2 to TRBJ2-1, with 14 bases identical to TRBD2. Germline lookup yields CDR1 SNHLY and CDR2 FYNNEI. V trimming: 9 bases; J trimming: 6 bases; junction bases outside the gene matches: 16. The CDR3 is 18 amino acids.

This chain links TRBV18 with TRBJ2-2; 9 nucleotides match TRBD2. V gave up 2 bases and J gave up 7 bases; unmatched junction bases: 2. CDR1 is KGHSH and CDR2 is LQKENI in the germline V gene. This CDR3 is built from 14 residues. The CDR3 here is CASSPGTSIGELFF. CDR3 DNA sequence: TGTGCCAGCTCACCAGGGACTAGCATCGGGGAGCTGTTTTTT.

With respect to this clone: The same CDR3 arises from other DNA sequences in this sample as well. The rearrangement links TRBV7-2 to TRBJ2-7; D call uncertain. The V and J ends lost 5 bases and 4 bases respectively, with 9 bases between them. Germline CDR1 SGHTA, CDR2 FQGNSA. The length of the CDR3 is 12 residues. The CDR3 DNA is TGTGCCAGCAGCCTGACCGGGTACGAGCAGTACTTC. Encoded protein: CASSLTGYEQYF.

This rearrangement joins TRBV21-1 to TRBJ2-2; the DNA was not used to check the table's D call, TRBD1. TRBV21-1 is designated a pseudogene. The CDR3 has 16 amino acids. CDR3 nucleotides: TGTGCCAGCAGCTTCGCAGGACAGGGAAGTAACGGGGAGCTGTTTTTT. Protein sequence: CASSFAGQGSNGELFF.

The J gene is TRBJ1-5, the V gene TRBV5-1; TRBD1 matches 9 bases. From germline, CDR1 is SGHRS and CDR2 YFSETQ. After removal of 4 bases from V and 3 bases from J, the junction contained 5 bases not matched to a gene. The CDR3 has 15 residues. CDR3 residues: CASSPGTGNNQPQHF. The CDR3 nucleotides read TGCGCCAGCAGCCCGGGGACAGGGAACAATCAGCCCCAGCATTTT.

The V call is TRBV6-5, the J call TRBJ1-1; possible D gene TRBD1, 6 bases. Per the germline V gene, CDR1 is MNHEY and CDR2 is SVGAGI. V was clipped by 6 bases and J by 1 base, with 12 bases between them. The CDR3 spans 14 residues. CDR3 bases: TGTGCCAGCAGCCGAGGACAGACGAACACTGAAGCTTTCTTT. It specifies CASSRGQTNTEAFF.